The 29 T cell receptor beta chains below were found in one sample sequenced in a study of blood T cell repertoires in COVID-19. Sequenced by immunoSEQ multiplex PCR; TCRdb stores in-frame clones only, minus some. The sample lists 360,000 or so clones, 90% occurring once. Sequencing was done on a sample of peripheral blood. The receptor source for this set is a man between 18 and 35 years old with active or convalescent COVID-19.

The CDR3 nucleotides are TGTGCCAGCAGCCAATTATTATTGGCAGGGAAGGAAAAACTGTTTTTT. It encodes CASSQLLLAGKEKLFF. This rearrangement joins TRBV14 to TRBJ1-4; D might be TRBD1 (5 bases). V was clipped by 2 bases and J by 8 bases, with 18 bases between them. The CDR3 runs to 16 residues. Germline V gene lookup returns CDR1 SGHDN and CDR2 FVKESK.

This chain connects TRBV6-5 to TRBJ2-3, with D perhaps matching TRBD2 (6 bases). The germline V gene encodes CDR1 MNHEY and CDR2 SVGAGI. V was cut by 6 bases and J by 4 bases, with 14 bases left in between. The CDR3 loop spans 14 amino acids. The DNA of the CDR3 is TGTGCCAGCAGATCAGGGTCGGGGGCAGATACGCAGTATTTT. Translation gives CASRSGSGADTQYF.

V usage is TRBV2 and J usage is TRBJ2-5; 7 bases are shared with TRBD1. This CDR3 spans 16 amino acids. The junction had 8 bases not matched to a gene; V was cut back by 2 bases and J by 2 bases. The germline V gene encodes CDR1 SNHLY and CDR2 FYNNEI. This CDR3 is CASSEMGTVYQETQYF. Here the CDR3 DNA reads TGTGCCAGCAGTGAAATGGGGACAGTATATCAAGAGACCCAGTACTTC. Filled out from reference TRBV2 and TRBJ2-5, the complete variable domain reads EPEVTQTPSHQVTQMGQEVILRCVPISNHLYFYWYRQILGQKVEFLVSFYNNEISEKSEIFDDQFSVERPDGSNFTLKIRSTKLEDSAMYFCASSEMGTVYQETQYFGPGTRLLVL.

V gene TRBV5-4 combines with J gene TRBJ2-5, with 15 bases fitting TRBD2. With V trimmed by 4 bases and J by 5 bases, 6 bases remained unmatched. The CDR3 runs 16 residues. The germline V gene encodes CDR1 SGHNT and CDR2 YYREEE (reference sequence). CDR3 DNA sequence: TGTGCCAGCAGCGCCACCGGGACTAGCGGGAGGGAGACCCAGTACTTC. Its protein is CASSATGTSGRETQYF.

The V gene is TRBV11-1, the J gene TRBJ1-1, with unresolved D. CDR1 is SGHAT and CDR2 is FQDESV in the germline V gene (reference sequence). The CDR3 consists of 13 residues. With 7 bases removed from V and 5 bases from J, the gap between germline ends came to 14 bases. This chain's CDR3 is CASTLTTGTEAFF. The CDR3 DNA follows: TGTGCCAGCACCCTCACCACGGGGACTGAAGCTTTCTTT.

The V and J genes are TRBV4-1 and TRBJ1-3, with D tentatively TRBD1 (6 bases). Germline CDR1 MGHRA, CDR2 YSYEKL. This CDR3 is 15 amino acids long. Trimming took off 4 bases at V and 3 bases at J, with 13 bases between the two ends. CDR3: CASSLLGAGGNTIYF. The CDR3 region has the DNA TGCGCCAGCAGCCTCCTGGGGGCAGGTGGAAACACCATATATTTT.

This chain connects TRBV29-1 to TRBJ2-1; 8 nucleotides line up with TRBD1. The V gene's germline CDR1 is SQVTM and CDR2 ANQGSEA. The junction had 5 bases not matched to a gene; V was cut back by 8 bases and J by 2 bases. The CDR3 loop spans 13 amino acids. The CDR3 region is CSPKTGAYNEQFF. CDR3 DNA sequence: TGCAGCCCAAAGACAGGGGCCTACAATGAGCAGTTCTTC.

V and J are TRBV7-3 and TRBJ2-1, with 13 bases that match TRBD2. With V trimmed by 3 bases and J by 7 bases, 0 bases remained unmatched. The CDR3 is 14 amino acids. The germline V gene encodes CDR1 SGHTA and CDR2 FQGTGA. The CDR3 region is CASSLTSGGNEQFF. CDR3 nucleotides: TGTGCCAGCAGCTTGACTAGCGGGGGGAATGAGCAGTTCTTC.

CDR3 bases: TGTGCCAGCAGTCTACAACGCAGAGGGAGCTACGAGCAGTACTTC. Translation: CASSLQRRGSYEQYF. The chain couples TRBV28 to TRBJ2-7, with D perhaps matching TRBD2 (5 bases). The CDR3 is made up of 15 amino acids. V was clipped by 5 bases and J by 3 bases, with 17 bases between them. Per germline, CDR1 MDHEN and CDR2 SYDVKM.

The chain links TRBV12-3 or TRBV12-4 to TRBJ1-2; 7 bases align to TRBD1. V shed 8 bases and J 6 bases; nucleotides not matched to a gene: 9. The CDR3 is made up of 13 amino acids. Written as DNA, the CDR3 is TGTGCCAGCGCCAGTTTAGGGGGCGATGGCTACACCTTC. It yields the protein CASASLGGDGYTF.

This clone has only one observation. CDR3: CASSLVGQGASGELFF. The CDR3 nucleotides are TGTGCCAGCAGCTTGGTTGGTCAGGGGGCCTCCGGGGAGCTGTTTTTT. This sequence joins TRBV5-6 and TRBJ2-2; 8 positions agree with TRBD1. CDR3 size: 16 residues. Unmatched junction bases numbered 7, after V lost 0 bases and J lost 6 bases. Per germline, CDR1 SGHDT and CDR2 YYEEEE.

The chain uses TRBV15 and TRBJ2-7, with D uncertain. The CDR3 is 14 residues long. Trimming removed 0 bases at V and 0 bases at J, with 6 bases between. The germline CDR1 and CDR2 sequences are LNHNV and YYDKDF (reference sequence). The CDR3 region has the DNA TGTGCCACCAGCAGAGAGATCAGCTCCTACGAGCAGTACTTC. Translated, it gives CATSREISSYEQYF.

This chain uses TRBV15 with TRBJ2-7; no clear D. The CDR3 has 15 residues. In germline, CDR1 is LNHNV, CDR2 YYDKDF (reference sequence). With 0 bases removed from V and 0 bases from J, the gap between germline ends came to 9 bases. CDR3 loop: CATSRDPGSSYEQYF. CDR3 coding DNA: TGTGCCACCAGCAGAGACCCAGGTAGCTCCTACGAGCAGTACTTC.

J is TRBJ2-1 and V is TRBV28; D gene unclear. CDR3 size: 11 residues. Germline V lookup: CDR1 MDHEN, CDR2 SYDVKM. V was shortened by 5 bases and J by 7 bases, with 6 bases between the two germline ends. The CDR3 nucleotides are TGTGCCAGCAGTCCGCGTAATGAGCAGTTCTTC. This translates into CASSPRNEQFF. Drawing the rest from reference TRBV28 and TRBJ2-1, the complete variable domain is DVKVTQSSRYLVKRTGEKVFLECVQDMDHENMFWYRQDPGLGLRLIYFSYDVKMKEKGDIPEGYSVSREKKERFSLILESASTNQTSMYLCASSPRNEQFFGPGTRLTVL.

This chain connects TRBV5-5 to TRBJ1-1; D perhaps matches TRBD1 (6 bases). Trimming shortened V by 4 bases and J by 0 bases, and 13 bases separated the two germline ends. Germline assignment: CDR1 SGHKS and CDR2 YYEKEE (reference sequence). The CDR3 spans 15 residues. CDR3 nucleotide sequence: TGTGCCAGCAGCATTAGGACAGCCATGAACACTGAAGCTTTCTTT. It is translated as CASSIRTAMNTEAFF.

V gene TRBV27 combines with J gene TRBJ2-7; 8 bases are a match to TRBD1. The CDR3 spans 13 residues. Trimming removed 2 bases from V and 4 bases from J; junction bases left unmatched: 1. The germline V gene has CDR1 MNHEY and CDR2 SMNVEV (reference sequence). Here the CDR3 reads CASSLDRGYEQYF. CDR3 coding DNA: TGTGCCAGCAGTTTAGACAGGGGTTACGAGCAGTACTTC.

This clone was observed once. The chain is built from TRBV6-6 and TRBJ1-1; no firm D call. V lost 7 bases to trimming and J lost 0 bases, with 9 bases between them. This CDR3 contains 13 residues. Germline V CDR1 and CDR2: MNHNY, SVGAGI (reference sequence). The CDR3: CASIEYMNTEAFF. The CDR3 DNA is TGTGCCAGCATCGAGTATATGAACACTGAAGCTTTCTTT.

The chain links TRBV19 to TRBJ1-5; D gene uncertain. Trimming removed 6 bases at V and 4 bases at J, with 10 bases between. The germline V gene encodes CDR1 LNHDA and CDR2 SQIVND (reference sequence). The CDR3 has 13 residues. The CDR3 region is CASRLLMNQPQHF. DNA of the CDR3: TGTGCCAGTAGACTACTGATGAATCAGCCCCAGCATTTT.

This clone was observed a handful of times. The rearrangement uses TRBV6-6 and TRBJ2-1; D gene uncertain. V was cut by 3 bases and J by 9 bases, with 12 bases left in between. The length of the CDR3 is 13 residues. The germline V gene has CDR1 MNHNY and CDR2 SVGAGI (reference sequence). The CDR3 region is CASSYEARLEQFF. In DNA, the CDR3 is TGTGCCAGCAGTTATGAGGCGAGGCTTGAGCAGTTCTTC.

The V and J genes are TRBV5-8 and TRBJ1-1; a weak D match, TRBD1 (5 bases). V lost 3 bases and J lost 5, with 17 bases in between. Germline V gene data show CDR1 as SGHTS and CDR2 as YDEGEE. The CDR3 length is 15 residues. DNA for the CDR3: TGTGCCAGCAGCTACACGGCGGGACCTGGGACTGAAGCTTTCTTT. This translates into CASSYTAGPGTEAFF.

The CDR3 nucleotides are TGTGCCAGCAGTTACCCGGCAGGGAAAACCTACGAGCAGTACTTC. This sequence encodes CASSYPAGKTYEQYF. V usage is TRBV6-2 or TRBV6-3 and J usage is TRBJ2-7; D perhaps matches TRBD1 (5 bases). Per the germline V gene, CDR1 is MNHEY and CDR2 is SVGEGT. The CDR3 loop spans 15 amino acids. V gave up 2 bases and J gave up 2 bases, with 13 bases separating them.

The V call is TRBV6-1, the J call TRBJ1-3; D gene ambiguous. This CDR3 is 16 amino acids long. Germline V gives CDR1 MNHNS, CDR2 SASEGT. Trimming took off 3 bases at V and 2 bases at J, with 14 bases between the two ends. The CDR3 is CASSEWTPYTGNTIYF. The DNA of the CDR3 is TGTGCCAGCAGTGAGTGGACTCCATACACTGGAAACACCATATATTTT.

This sequence joins TRBV9 and TRBJ2-7; 10 positions agree with TRBD2. CDR3 length: 16 amino acids. CDR1 is SGDLS and CDR2 is YYNGEE in the germline V gene. Trimming at V came to 0 bases and at J to 0 bases, leaving 3 bases not matched to a gene. The CDR3 loop is CASSVGTSGSSYEQYF. The CDR3 DNA follows: TGTGCCAGCAGCGTAGGGACTAGCGGTAGCTCCTACGAGCAGTACTTC.

The J gene is TRBJ2-3, the V gene TRBV19; D perhaps matches TRBD1 (5 bases). V lost 1 base and J lost 5, with 13 bases in between. CDR1 and CDR2 (germline): LNHDA, SQIVND (reference sequence). The CDR3 length is 15 residues. The CDR3 DNA reads as TGTGCCAGTAGTATAGCTAGGGGCCGGGTAGATACGCAGTATTTT. This codes for CASSIARGRVDTQYF.

The CDR3 reads CASSQRHPDKYGYTF. DNA for the CDR3: TGCGCCAGCAGCCAAAGGCACCCGGACAAATATGGCTACACCTTC. The chain carries TRBV4-3 and TRBJ1-2; D is possibly TRBD1 (5 bases). V was clipped by 2 bases and J by 5 bases, with 15 bases between them. The CDR3 contains 15 residues. CDR1 LGHNA and CDR2 YSLEER come from the germline V gene.

The V and J genes are TRBV7-6 and TRBJ2-1; a weak D match, TRBD2 (5 bases). This CDR3 has 15 residues. CDR1 and CDR2 (germline): SGHVS, FNYEAQ. Trimming removed 1 base at V and 4 bases at J, with 11 bases between. The CDR3 DNA reads as TGTGCCAGCAGCTTAGTCCGGACTCCTTACAATGAGCAGTTCTTC. Protein sequence: CASSLVRTPYNEQFF.

This chain links TRBV5-6 with TRBJ2-1; no clear D. Deletions cut 2 bases from V and 0 bases from J, with 12 bases between. CDR1 is SGHDT, CDR2 YYEEEE, per germline. This CDR3 comprises 16 residues. The CDR3 here is CASSFLGGNSYNEQFF. CDR3 nucleotide sequence: TGTGCCAGCAGCTTTCTAGGCGGAAACTCCTACAATGAGCAGTTCTTC.

This clone was counted a few times. The gene calls are TRBV9 and TRBJ1-4, with D unresolved. V lost 1 base, J lost 7 bases, and 11 bases lay in between. Germline CDR1 is SGDLS and CDR2 is YYNGEE. The CDR3 runs to 14 residues. The CDR3 DNA reads TGTGCCAGCAGCGTATCCGCGGGGTTTGAAAAACTGTTTTTT. It encodes CASSVSAGFEKLFF.

The chain joins TRBV30 to TRBJ2-4, with TRBD1 as a possible D gene (6 bases). Germline V gene data show CDR1 as GTSNPN and CDR2 as SVGIG (reference sequence). This CDR3 is built from 11 residues. Trimming shortened V by 3 bases and J by 9 bases, and 9 bases separated the two germline ends. CDR3 loop: CAWSQGSIQYF. The CDR3 bases are TGTGCCTGGAGCCAGGGGAGCATTCAGTACTTC.